These 5 T cell receptor beta chains were sequenced from one sample in a study of T-cell reconstitution after alpha-beta-depleted transplantation in children. This sample's TCRbeta library carried unique molecular identifier barcodes. TCRdb fed the PCR reads into MiXCR, producing one record per CDR3 protein. The sample has a few hundred thousand distinct CDR3 sequences, 43% seen once. Sequenced material: PBMCs, taken before TCRalphabeta/CD19-depleted stem cell transplant. The receptors come from a girl aged 2 to 9 with aplastic anemia, due to receive a stem cell transplant.

This clonotype was seen only a few times. This chain joins TRBV6-5 and TRBJ2-5; D remains unclear. CDR3 length equals 15 residues. Trimming left V 0 bases short and J 3 bases short, with 11 bases between. In germline, CDR1 is MNHEY, CDR2 SVGAGI. DNA for the CDR3: TGTGCCAGCAGTTACTCGAAGGCAGCCAAAGAGACCCAGTACTTC. It translates to CASSYSKAAKETQYF.

The chain combines TRBV9 with TRBJ2-5, with D perhaps TRBD2 (5 bases). Deletions cut 4 bases from V and 4 bases from J, with 8 bases between. Per the germline V gene, CDR1 is SGDLS and CDR2 is YYNGEE. The CDR3 is 12 residues long. The CDR3 DNA reads as TGTGCCAGCAGCCCCGAGGGAGAGACCCAGTACTTC. The encoded protein is CASSPEGETQYF. Filled out from reference TRBV9 and TRBJ2-5, the complete variable domain reads DSGVTQTPKHLITATGQRVTLRCSPRSGDLSVYWYQQSLDQGLQFLIQYYNGEERAKGNILERFSAQQFPDLHSELNLSSLELGDSALYFCASSPEGETQYFGPGTRLLVL.

In this sample, this clonotype turned up once. The chain employs TRBV28 and TRBJ1-2, with D unclear. Germline V gives CDR1 MDHEN, CDR2 SYDVKM. The CDR3 has 11 residues. The germline V and J ends were trimmed by 4 bases and 6 bases, with 6 bases remaining between them. The CDR3 sequence is CASSSEDGYTF. CDR3 coding DNA: TGTGCCAGCAGTTCAGAGGATGGCTACACCTTC.

This clonotype occurred a few times. The rearrangement links TRBV20-1 to TRBJ2-7; 8 bases line up with TRBD2. Trimming removed 6 bases from V and 2 bases from J; junction bases left unmatched: 15. The CDR3 is made up of 16 amino acids. CDR1 and CDR2 (germline): DFQATT, SNEGSKA (reference sequence). CDR3 in amino acids: CSARGGPQRSPYEQYF. The CDR3 DNA sequence: TGCAGTGCCCGGGGGGGTCCCCAGCGGAGCCCCTACGAGCAGTACTTC.

The rearrangement uses TRBV7-9 and TRBJ2-3; TRBD1 aligns across 7 bases. The germline gives CDR1 SEHNR, CDR2 FQNEAQ (reference sequence). V dropped 4 bases and J dropped 10; count of bases not matched to a gene: 14. This CDR3 comprises 15 residues. The CDR3 sequence is CASSSGASGGTAQYF. Here the CDR3 DNA reads TGTGCCAGCAGCTCCGGAGCAAGTGGTGGGACAGCGCAGTATTTT.